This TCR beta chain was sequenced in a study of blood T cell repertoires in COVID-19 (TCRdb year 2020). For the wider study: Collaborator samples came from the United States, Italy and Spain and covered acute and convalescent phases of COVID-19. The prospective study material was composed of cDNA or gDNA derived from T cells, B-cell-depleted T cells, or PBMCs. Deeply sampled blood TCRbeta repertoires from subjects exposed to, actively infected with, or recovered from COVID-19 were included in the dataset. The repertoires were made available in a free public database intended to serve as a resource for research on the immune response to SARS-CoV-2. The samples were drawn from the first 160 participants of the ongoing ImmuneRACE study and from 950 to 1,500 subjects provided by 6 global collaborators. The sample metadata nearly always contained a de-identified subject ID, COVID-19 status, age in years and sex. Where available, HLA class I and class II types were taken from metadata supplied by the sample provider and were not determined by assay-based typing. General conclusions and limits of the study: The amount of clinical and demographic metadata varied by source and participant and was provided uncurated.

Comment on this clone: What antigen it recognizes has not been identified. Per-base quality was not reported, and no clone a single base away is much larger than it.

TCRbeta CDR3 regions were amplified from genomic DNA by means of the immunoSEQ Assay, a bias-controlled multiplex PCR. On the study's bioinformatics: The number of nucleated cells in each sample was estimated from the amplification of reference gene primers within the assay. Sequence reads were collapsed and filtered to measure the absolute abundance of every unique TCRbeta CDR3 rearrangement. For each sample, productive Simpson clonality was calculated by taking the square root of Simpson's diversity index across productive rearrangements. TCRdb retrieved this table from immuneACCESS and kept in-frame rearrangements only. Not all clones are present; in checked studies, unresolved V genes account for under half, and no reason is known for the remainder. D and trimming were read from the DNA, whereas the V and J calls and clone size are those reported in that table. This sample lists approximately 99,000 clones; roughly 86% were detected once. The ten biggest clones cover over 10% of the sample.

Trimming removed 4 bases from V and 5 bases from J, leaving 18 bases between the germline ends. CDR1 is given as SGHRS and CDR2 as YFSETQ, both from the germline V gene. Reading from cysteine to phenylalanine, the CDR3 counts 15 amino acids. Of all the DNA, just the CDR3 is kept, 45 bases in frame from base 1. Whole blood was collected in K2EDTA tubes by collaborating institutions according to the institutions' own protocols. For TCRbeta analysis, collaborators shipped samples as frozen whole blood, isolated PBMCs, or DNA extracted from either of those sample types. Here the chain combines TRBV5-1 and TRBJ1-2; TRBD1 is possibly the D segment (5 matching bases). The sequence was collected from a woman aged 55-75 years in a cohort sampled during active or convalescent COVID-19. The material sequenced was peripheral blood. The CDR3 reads CASSPGGSEGYGYTF. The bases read TGCGCCAGCAGCCCCGGGGGAAGCGAAGGGTATGGCTACACCTTC.